This is a list of T cell receptor beta chains from one sample in a study of blood T cell repertoires in COVID-19. Data came from immunoSEQ multiplex PCR; TCRdb stores just in-frame clones and leaves some out. This sample has roughly 80,000 clones, with 78% found just once. The sequencing sample was made of peripheral blood. All receptors derive from a human donor in a cohort sampled during active COVID-19. Both conserved end residues are part of each CDR3. D genes are given only for firm matches. Clone size is not always given. Where it is, it says once, few, many or a class for expanded clones.

>TRBV3-1/TRBV3-2|.|TRBJ1-5|once
TGTGCCAGCAGCCAAGGGGCCGTGTGGCAGCCCCAGCATTTT
CASSQGAVWQPQHF
>TRBV18|.|TRBJ1-5|.
TGTGCCAGCTCACCACAGGAGGAGCAGCCCCAGCATTTT
CASSPQEEQPQHF
>TRBV27|TRBD1|TRBJ2-5|.
TGTGCCAGCAGTTCCTCGACAGGGGTTGGGGAGACCCAGTACTTC
CASSSSTGVGETQYF
>TRBV27|.|TRBJ2-1|.
TGTGCCAGCAGTACTGACTATTCTTACAATGAGCAGTTCTTC
CASSTDYSYNEQFF
>TRBV11-2|TRBD1|TRBJ1-2|.
TGTGCCAGCAGCCCCCCTCCGGACAGGATATATGGCTACACCTTC
CASSPPPDRIYGYTF
>TRBV6-1|.|TRBJ1-1|.
TGTGCCAGCAGTGAATCGGACTTTCTTTACCGGGCTTTCTTT
CASSESDFLYRAFF
>TRBV7-9|.|TRBJ2-3|.
TGTGCCAGCAGCTCCGAGCGGAGCACAGATACGCAGTATTTT
CASSSERSTDTQYF
>TRBV7-8|TRBD2|TRBJ2-5|.
TGTGCCAGCAGCTCCAGTTCCAGCGGGGGTGGTGAGACCCAGTACTTC
CASSSSSSGGGETQYF
>TRBV4-1|.|TRBJ2-3|.
TGCGCCAGCAGCCAAAATCCCAGCGGCACAGATACGCAGTATTTT
CASSQNPSGTDTQYF
>TRBV19|.|TRBJ1-1|.
TGTGCCAGTAGTATAGTAAGCGGGTCGGGCACTGAAGCTTTCTTT
CASSIVSGSGTEAFF
>TRBV18|TRBD2|TRBJ2-5|once
TGTGCCAGCTCACTGACCGTAGCGGGTCGCATTATGATCCGAGAGACCCAGTACTTC
CASSLTVAGRIMIRETQYF
>TRBV11-2|.|TRBJ1-4|.
TGTGCCAGCAGCTTAGTGGAGGGCAGAGAAAAACTGTTTTTT
CASSLVEGREKLFF
>TRBV5-1|.|TRBJ1-2|once
TGCGCCAGCAGCTTGGCCGAGGGAGGGGATGGCTACACCTTC
CASSLAEGGDGYTF
>TRBV6-5|.|TRBJ1-1|once
TGTGCCAGCACCAGAGGGGGGGCCACTGAAGCTTTCTTT
CASTRGGATEAFF
>TRBV6-5|TRBD1|TRBJ2-7|.
TGTGCCAGCACGCCGGGACAGGGGGCGGACTACGAGCAGTACTTC
CASTPGQGADYEQYF
>TRBV7-9|TRBD2|TRBJ2-1|.
TGTGCCAGCAGCACTAGCGTGAGCGCCTACAATGAGCAGTTCTTC
CASSTSVSAYNEQFF
>TRBV4-1|TRBD2|TRBJ2-3|.
TGCGCCAGCAGCCTCCGGGGACTAGCACATACGCAGTATTTT
CASSLRGLAHTQYF
>TRBV7-9|TRBD1|TRBJ2-7|.
TGTGCCAGCAGCCTACCACCCGACAGGGTCGTGGACGAGCAGTACTTC
CASSLPPDRVVDEQYF
>TRBV9|TRBD2|TRBJ2-1|.
TGTGCCAGCAGCGTAGGACTAGCGGGGGAAGGTGAGCAGTTCTTC
CASSVGLAGEGEQFF
>TRBV7-3|TRBD2|TRBJ2-3|.
TGTGCCAGCAGCCCCGCACTAGCGGGGACAGATACGCAGTATTTT
CASSPALAGTDTQYF
>TRBV7-9|TRBD1|TRBJ1-2|.
TGTGCCAGCAGCCTGGGACAGGGGGCTAACTATGGCTACACCTTC
CASSLGQGANYGYTF
>TRBV29-1|.|TRBJ2-1|.
TGCAGCGTTGAAGCGGCGGGTGAGCAGTTCTTC
CSVEAAGEQFF
>TRBV7-9|TRBD2|TRBJ2-1|.
TGTGCCAGCAGCTCCGAGCGGGAGAAGGATGAGCAGTTCTTC
CASSSEREKDEQFF
>TRBV6-5|TRBD2|TRBJ2-7|.
TGTGCCAGCAGGACACACGGGGGGGGGTACGAGCAGTACTTC
CASRTHGGGYEQYF
>TRBV25-1|TRBD1|TRBJ1-2|.
TGTGCCAGCAGTGGGGACAGGGGTTCCGACTATGGCTACACCTTC
CASSGDRGSDYGYTF
>TRBV12-3/TRBV12-4|.|TRBJ2-5|once
TGTGCCAGCAGTTTTAATGAGGAGACCCAGTACTTC
CASSFNEETQYF
>TRBV27|TRBD1|TRBJ1-5|.
TGTGCCAGCAGAGGACAGGGTATGGGAGGCAATCAGCCCCAGCATTTT
CASRGQGMGGNQPQHF
>TRBV27|TRBD1|TRBJ1-6|.
TGTGCCAGCAGTCGACAGGGGTTGGATAATTCACCCCTCCACTTT
CASSRQGLDNSPLHF
>TRBV7-2|TRBD2|TRBJ2-5|.
TGTGCCAGCAGCTTGACTAGCGGGAGAGAGACCCAGTACTTC
CASSLTSGRETQYF
>TRBV19|.|TRBJ1-6|.
TGTGCCAGTAGTATACGGTCCGATAATTCACCCCTCCACTTT
CASSIRSDNSPLHF
>TRBV19|.|TRBJ2-7|few
TGTGCCAGTAGTATAGATTGGAGCGGGTCCTACGAGCAGTACTTC
CASSIDWSGSYEQYF
>TRBV5-6|.|TRBJ2-3|.
TGTGCCAGCAGCGTCAGGGGAGATACGCAGTATTTT
CASSVRGDTQYF
>TRBV7-9|TRBD2|TRBJ2-7|medium-sized
TGTGCCAGCAGCGCGGGACTAGCGGGAACCTACGAGCAGTACTTC
CASSAGLAGTYEQYF
>TRBV14|.|TRBJ2-3|.
TGTGCCAGCAGCCCTTTGCTGGGGGCCTACACAGATACGCAGTATTTT
CASSPLLGAYTDTQYF
>TRBV5-4|TRBD1|TRBJ2-3|few
TGTGCCAGCAGCTTCCGGACAGGATCCACAGATACGCAGTATTTT
CASSFRTGSTDTQYF
>TRBV19|.|TRBJ1-6|.
TGTGCCAGTAGTACAACAGGCGTTGATTCACCCCTCCACTTT
CASSTTGVDSPLHF
>TRBV7-2|TRBD2|TRBJ2-7|.
TGTGCCAGCAGCTTAGGACTAGCGGCTCAGTACGAGCAGTACTTC
CASSLGLAAQYEQYF
>TRBV5-4|TRBD2|TRBJ2-2|.
TGTGCCAGCAGCTTGGGGGGACTAGCGGGAAACACCGGGGAGCTGTTTTTT
CASSLGGLAGNTGELFF
>TRBV7-2|TRBD2|TRBJ2-3|.
TGTGCCAGCAGCTTGCGGTGGACTAGCGTTTCTAGCACAGATACGCAGTATTTT
CASSLRWTSVSSTDTQYF
>TRBV30|.|TRBJ1-6|.
TGTGCCTGGGGGGCGGACAGTGGCAATTCACCCCTCCACTTT
CAWGADSGNSPLHF
>TRBV7-9|.|TRBJ2-5|.
TGTGCCAGCAGCCCAACTTCCCTCGGCGGGGAGACCCAGTACTTC
CASSPTSLGGETQYF
>TRBV19|.|TRBJ1-6|.
TGTGCCTCCGGCGGGACCTTCAATTCACCCCTCCACTTT
CASGGTFNSPLHF
>TRBV7-9|.|TRBJ2-3|many
TGTGCCAGCAGCCCGAGCACAGATACGCAGTATTTT
CASSPSTDTQYF
>TRBV6-1|.|TRBJ2-6|.
TGTGCCAGCAGTGTACCGGACAGACTTCTGAACTCTGGGGCCAACGTCCTGACTTTC
CASSVPDRLLNSGANVLTF
>TRBV12-3/TRBV12-4|.|TRBJ2-3|few
TGTGCCAGCAGACCGCGGGGCACTGATACGCAGTATTTT
CASRPRGTDTQYF
>TRBV11-3|TRBD2|TRBJ2-2|many
TGTGCCAGCAGACTAGCGGGAGAAGCCGGGGAGCTGTTTTTT
CASRLAGEAGELFF
>TRBV24-1|.|TRBJ2-1|.
TGTGCCACCAGTGATCCCAGACAGGAAAGAGCTGAGCAGTTCTTC
CATSDPRQERAEQFF
>TRBV6-2/TRBV6-3|.|TRBJ2-1|.
TGTGCCAGCAGTTACCGAGGCAGCCGAATTTCCTACAATGAGCAGTTCTTC
CASSYRGSRISYNEQFF
>TRBV25-1|TRBD1|TRBJ2-7|.
TGTGCCAGCAGTGAGTTCCGGGACAGAAGGTCCTACGAGCAGTACTTC
CASSEFRDRRSYEQYF
>TRBV30|TRBD1|TRBJ2-7|.
TGTGCCTGGAGTGTAGGACAGGGCTACGAGCAGTACTTC
CAWSVGQGYEQYF
>TRBV7-7|TRBD2|TRBJ2-3|.
TGTGCTAGCAGCCGGGAGGGGGTGGGATCAGATACGCAGTATTTT
CASSREGVGSDTQYF
>TRBV11-3|.|TRBJ1-3|.
TGTGCCAGCAGCTTAGATGGCCGGGGTGCTGGAAACACCATATATTTT
CASSLDGRGAGNTIYF
>TRBV6-4|.|TRBJ2-3|.
TGTGCCAGCAGTGATGGCAACACAGATACGCAGTATTTT
CASSDGNTDTQYF
>TRBV6-5|TRBD1|TRBJ1-2|once
TGTGCCAGCAGTTACCTAGGGGGCGATGGCTACACCTTC
CASSYLGGDGYTF